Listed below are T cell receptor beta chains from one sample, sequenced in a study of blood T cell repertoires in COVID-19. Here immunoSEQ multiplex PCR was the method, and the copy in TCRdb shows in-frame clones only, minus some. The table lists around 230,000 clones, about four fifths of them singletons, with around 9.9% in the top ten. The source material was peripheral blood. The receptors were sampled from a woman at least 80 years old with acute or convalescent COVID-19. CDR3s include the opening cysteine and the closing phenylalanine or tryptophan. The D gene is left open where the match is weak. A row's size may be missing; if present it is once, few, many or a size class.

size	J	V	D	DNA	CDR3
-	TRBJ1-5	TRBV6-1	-	TGTGCCAGCAGTGATTTGTCAGCGGGGACTAATCAGCCCCAGCATTTT	CASSDLSAGTNQPQHF
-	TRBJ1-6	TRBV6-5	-	TGTGCCAGCAGTTACTCGATCAGGCAGGGCGGTTCACCCCTCCACTTT	CASSYSIRQGGSPLHF
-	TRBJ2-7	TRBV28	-	TGTGCCAGCAGTAGCGGGTACGAGCAGTACTTC	CASSSGYEQYF
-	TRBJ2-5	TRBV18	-	TGTGCCAGCTCACCAGGGGCGGAGACCCAGTACTTC	CASSPGAETQYF
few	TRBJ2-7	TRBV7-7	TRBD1	TGTGCTAGCAGCTCCCAATGGACAGGGGGCAAGTACGAGCAGTACTTC	CASSSQWTGGKYEQYF
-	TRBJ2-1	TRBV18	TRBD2	TGTGCCAGCTCACCACCTAGCGGGGGCTCCAGCTCCTACAATGAGCAGTTCTTC	CASSPPSGGSSSYNEQFF
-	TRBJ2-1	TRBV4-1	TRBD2	TGCGCCAGCAGCCAAGCCCCCGGACTAGCGGGGGGGGGTGAGCAGTTCTTC	CASSQAPGLAGGGEQFF
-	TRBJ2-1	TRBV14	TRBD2	TGTGCCAGCAGCGGGACTAGCGGGTCCTACAATGAGCAGTTCTTC	CASSGTSGSYNEQFF
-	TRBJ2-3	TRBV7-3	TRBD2	TGTGCCAGCAGCTTCGGGGGGGCCGAAGATACGCAGTATTTT	CASSFGGAEDTQYF
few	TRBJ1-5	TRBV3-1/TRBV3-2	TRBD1	TGTGCCAGCAGCCCTTGGGACAGTCGCAATCAGCCCCAGCATTTT	CASSPWDSRNQPQHF
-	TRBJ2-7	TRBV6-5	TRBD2	TGTGCCAGCAGTTACTCCCGCGTGACTAGCGAGTACGAGCAGTACTTC	CASSYSRVTSEYEQYF
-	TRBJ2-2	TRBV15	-	TGTGCCACCAGCAGAGATGTGGGAGCGATCGGGGAGCTGTTTTTT	CATSRDVGAIGELFF
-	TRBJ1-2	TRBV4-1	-	TGCGCCAGCAGCTGGGACACCTCCTATGGCTACACCTTC	CASSWDTSYGYTF
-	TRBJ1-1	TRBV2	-	TGTGCCAGCAGACTTCGGGGGAACACTGAAGCTTTCTTT	CASRLRGNTEAFF
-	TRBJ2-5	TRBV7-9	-	TGTGCCAGCAGCCTCAGCGAGTCGGTGGCGACCCAGTACTTC	CASSLSESVATQYF
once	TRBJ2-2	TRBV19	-	TGTGCCAGTAGTCAAAAGCGGGCAGGGGGGGAGCTGTTTTTT	CASSQKRAGGELFF
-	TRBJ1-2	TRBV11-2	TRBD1	TGTGCCAGCAGCTTGGGGGCCAGGGGGGTCTATGGCTACACCTTC	CASSLGARGVYGYTF
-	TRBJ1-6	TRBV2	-	TGTGCCGGGCGCGAGGGTTCCAATTCACCCCTCCACTTT	CAGREGSNSPLHF
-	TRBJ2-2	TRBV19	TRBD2	TGTGCCAGTAGTACCCCTGGGACTAGCGGGTTCACCGGGGAGCTGTTTTTT	CASSTPGTSGFTGELFF
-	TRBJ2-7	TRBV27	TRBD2	TGTGCCAGCAGCAAGCGGGGGGTTGACCCCCTAGTCCCGTACGAGCAGTACTTC	CASSKRGVDPLVPYEQYF
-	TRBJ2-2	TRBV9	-	TGTGCCAGCAGCGTGGCCTACACCGGGGAGCTGTTTTTT	CASSVAYTGELFF
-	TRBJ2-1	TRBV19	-	TGTGCCAGTAGTCCCCTACGGGGTGAGCAGTTCTTC	CASSPLRGEQFF
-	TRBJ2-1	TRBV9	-	TGTGCCAGCAGCGTAGACGGGGGTAGGTACAATGAGCAGTTCTTC	CASSVDGGRYNEQFF
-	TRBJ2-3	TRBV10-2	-	TGCGCCAGCAGTTGGGCCGCAAGCACAGATACGCAGTATTTT	CASSWAASTDTQYF
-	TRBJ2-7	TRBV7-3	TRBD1	TGTGCCACCCCTTCTCCCACAGGGGTCGACGAGCAGTACTTC	CATPSPTGVDEQYF
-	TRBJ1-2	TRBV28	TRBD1	TGTGCCAGCAGTTGGACAGGGGGCATGGGTGGCTACACCTTC	CASSWTGGMGGYTF